One and the same sample provided the 30 T cell receptor beta chains below, sequenced in a study of control samples from healthy donors and cancer patients. Method: immunoSEQ multiplex PCR; TCRdb's copy keeps in-frame clones and lacks some. The repertoire holds about 130,000 clones, with 93% as singletons. Sample: PBMCs. These receptors all stem from a man aged 50 to 59 with head and neck cancer.

Here the CDR3 DNA reads TGTGCCAGCAGCCCCCCGAGGAGTTTGAACACTGAAGCTTTCTTT. This gives the protein CASSPPRSLNTEAFF. The chain is built from TRBV7-2 and TRBJ1-1; D unclear. CDR3 length: 15 residues. Germline V gene lookup returns CDR1 SGHTA and CDR2 FQGNSA. Trimming cost V 5 bases and J 0 bases, with 13 bases left between them.

The chain combines TRBV7-2 with TRBJ2-4, with a tentative D call TRBD2 (7 bases). V was clipped by 5 bases and J by 6 bases, with 17 bases between them. The length of the CDR3 is 15 residues. CDR1 and CDR2 from the germline V gene are SGHTA and FQGNSA. CDR3 amino acids: CASSPGGGGGNIQYF. The CDR3 nucleotides are TGTGCCAGCAGCCCCGGAGGGGGGGGTGGAAACATTCAGTACTTC.

The J gene is TRBJ2-7, the V gene TRBV7-9, with D hard to call. The V end was cut by 5 bases, the J end by 0 bases, with 14 bases between. The CDR3 has 15 amino acids. Germline V gene lookup returns CDR1 SEHNR and CDR2 FQNEAQ (reference sequence). The CDR3: CASSGPSISSYEQYF. In nucleotides, the CDR3 is TGTGCCAGCAGCGGACCGTCAATTAGCTCCTACGAGCAGTACTTC.

The chain has TRBV6-2 or TRBV6-3 and TRBJ2-5, with unresolved D. V lost 0 bases and J lost 5, with 10 bases in between. The CDR3 sequence is 14 residues long. Germline V CDR1 and CDR2: MNHEY, SVGEGT. This CDR3 reads CASSYSGIRETQYF. The CDR3 DNA reads TGTGCCAGCAGTTACTCGGGGATCCGGGAGACCCAGTACTTC.

A remark on this clone: Compared with germline, one end of the junction differs, possibly owing to a read error. This chain uses TRBV6-5 with TRBJ1-2; TRBD1 matches 8 bases. The CDR3 runs to 15 residues. The germline CDR1 and CDR2 sequences are MNHEY and SVGAGI. Written as DNA, the CDR3 is TGTGCCAGCAGTCTCCCAGGGGGCTCTAATTATGGCTACACCTTC. Amino acid sequence: CASSLPGGSNYGYTF.

The V and J genes are TRBV14 and TRBJ2-3; TRBD2 is a possible D gene (6 bases). Trimming shortened V by 4 bases and J by 2 bases, and 10 bases separated the two germline ends. The germline gives CDR1 SGHDN, CDR2 FVKESK. The length of the CDR3 is 14 residues. The CDR3 DNA reads as TGTGCCAGCAGCCGCCGGGAGTACACAGATACGCAGTATTTT. This sequence encodes CASSRREYTDTQYF.

The chain employs TRBV11-2 and TRBJ1-2, with 9 bases lining up with TRBD1. Germline V gives CDR1 SGHAT, CDR2 FQNNGV. Trimming cost V 4 bases and J 4 bases; bases outside gene matches: 19. The CDR3 spans 19 residues. The DNA for the CDR3 is TGTGCCAGCAGCTCCCTTCGGGGACAGGGCCTACCGGGGGGCTATGGCTACACCTTC. This translates into CASSSLRGQGLPGGYGYTF.

This clone was detected only once. This chain connects TRBV7-2 to TRBJ1-5; the match to TRBD1 covers 7 bases. The CDR3 loop spans 15 amino acids. CDR1 and CDR2 from the germline V gene are SGHTA and FQGNSA. The junction had 6 bases not matched to a gene; V was cut back by 4 bases and J by 3 bases. The CDR3 spells CASSSQTGINQPQHF. The CDR3 bases are TGTGCCAGCAGCTCCCAGACAGGGATCAATCAGCCCCAGCATTTT.

This chain connects TRBV5-1 to TRBJ2-5; 10 bases match TRBD2. CDR1 and CDR2 from the germline V gene are SGHRS and YFSETQ. The ends lost 0 bases at V and 1 base at J; junction bases unmatched: 6. This CDR3 is 17 amino acids long. CDR3 sequence (DNA): TGCGCCAGCAGCTTGGCCCCATTAGCGGGGGGCCAAGAGACCCAGTACTTC. Protein sequence: CASSLAPLAGGQETQYF.

This chain links TRBV11-1 with TRBJ2-3; D is undetermined. Germline CDR1 SGHAT, CDR2 FQDESV (reference sequence). V was trimmed by 5 bases and J by 1 base, leaving 10 bases between them. This CDR3 is built from 14 residues. CDR3 sequence reads: CASSARQGTDTQYF. In DNA, the CDR3 is TGTGCCAGCAGCGCACGCCAGGGCACAGATACGCAGTATTTT.

As concerns this clone: At one end the junction does not follow the germline gene, possibly because of a read error. The chain links TRBV5-8 to TRBJ2-3, with 11 bases fitting TRBD2. From germline, CDR1 is SGHTS and CDR2 YDEGEE. The CDR3 runs to 15 residues. As DNA, the CDR3 is TGTACCAGCACCTTTAGCGGGGGGGCCACAGATACGCAGTATTTT. This codes for CTSTFSGGATDTQYF.

The V and J genes are TRBV6-5 and TRBJ1-5, with TRBD1 matching 9 bases. The J segment lost 2 bases and the V segment lost 8 bases, leaving 7 bases of the junction unmatched. This CDR3 spans 15 amino acids. Germline V lookup: CDR1 MNHEY, CDR2 SVGAGI. The CDR3 reads CASRRTGVGNQPQHF. CDR3 nucleotides: TGTGCCAGCCGACGGACAGGGGTCGGCAATCAGCCCCAGCATTTT.

This chain joins TRBV7-2 and TRBJ1-2; 9 bases are shared with TRBD1. V gave up 5 bases and J gave up 5 bases; unmatched junction bases: 21. CDR1 is SGHTA and CDR2 is FQGNSA in the germline V gene. The CDR3 runs to 19 residues. The CDR3 DNA is TGTGCCAGCAGCCTAACAATACGACCGGGGGGACAGGGTGGGTATGGCTACACCTTC. Translating it yields CASSLTIRPGGQGGYGYTF.

The chain has TRBV13 and TRBJ2-1, with D possibly TRBD2 on 5 matching bases. The CDR3 is 12 amino acids. Germline V lookup: CDR1 PRHDT, CDR2 FYEKMQ (reference sequence). The V end lost 4 bases, the J end lost 15 bases, and 16 bases lay between the germline ends. In DNA, the CDR3 is TGTGCCAGCAGCTCTGGGAGTACCCATCCGTTCTTC. This encodes CASSSGSTHPFF.

This rearrangement joins TRBV11-2 to TRBJ2-7; 8 nucleotides line up with TRBD2. CDR1 is SGHAT, CDR2 FQNNGV, per germline. V shed 5 bases, J shed 6 bases, and the junction held 3 bases outside the gene matches. This CDR3 has 12 residues. The CDR3 nucleotides read TGTGCCAGCAGCCTTACTAGCGGCGAGCAGTACTTC. Encoded protein: CASSLTSGEQYF.

In DNA form, the CDR3 reads TGTGCCAGCAGCCAAGATGAGGGGGGAGGCACTGAAGCTTTCTTT. It translates to CASSQDEGGGTEAFF. This sequence joins TRBV3-1 (or the pseudogene TRBV3-2) and TRBJ1-1; tentatively, D is TRBD1 (6 bases). This CDR3 contains 15 residues. The V gene lost 0 bases and the J gene lost 4 bases, with 12 bases spanning the gap. Germline V gene data show CDR1 as LGHDT and CDR2 as YNNKEL (reference sequence).

This chain connects TRBV6-6 to TRBJ1-1, with TRBD1 matching over 7 bases. Germline V gives CDR1 MNHNY, CDR2 SVGAGI (reference sequence). The CDR3 runs 15 residues. The V and J ends lost 0 bases and 3 bases, in that order; junction bases with no gene match: 4. CDR3 DNA sequence: TGTGCCAGCAGTTACTCGACAGGGAGGGACACTGAAGCTTTCTTT. Its protein product is CASSYSTGRDTEAFF.

This clone was seen a few times. The rearrangement joins TRBV3-1 (or the pseudogene TRBV3-2) to TRBJ2-1; TRBD1 matches at 7 bases. Trimming removed 7 bases from V and 0 bases from J; junction bases left unmatched: 6. This CDR3 comprises 15 residues. CDR1 is LGHDT, CDR2 YNNKEL, per germline (reference sequence). CDR3 protein: CASNKGGISYNEQFF. CDR3 nucleotides: TGTGCCAGCAACAAAGGGGGCATCTCCTACAATGAGCAGTTCTTC.

The chain joins TRBV9 to TRBJ2-5, with TRBD1 as a possible D gene (5 bases). The germline gives CDR1 SGDLS, CDR2 YYNGEE. Trimming took 5 bases from V and 1 from J, leaving 12 bases between them. There are 14 residues in the CDR3. CDR3 DNA: TGTGCCAGCAGACGACCAGGGATCCAAGAGACCCAGTACTTC. Amino acid sequence: CASRRPGIQETQYF.

V and J are TRBV30 and TRBJ1-2; 7 bases map to TRBD1. The CDR3 length is 15 residues. Germline V gives CDR1 GTSNPN, CDR2 SVGIG (reference sequence). J gave up 8 bases and V 3 bases, and 15 bases lay outside the gene matches. CDR3 amino acids: CAWRPGQMGTHGYTF. Written as DNA, the CDR3 is TGTGCCTGGAGGCCGGGACAGATGGGAACTCACGGCTACACCTTC.

CDR3 amino acids: CASSLDSSGNTIYF. Here the CDR3 DNA reads TGTGCCAGCAGCTTGGACAGCTCTGGAAACACCATATATTTT. J is TRBJ1-3 and V is TRBV5-5, with D unresolved. This CDR3 region has 14 residues. The germline V gene has CDR1 SGHKS and CDR2 YYEKEE (reference sequence). Trimming took off 0 bases at V and 0 bases at J, with 4 bases between the two ends.

This rearrangement joins TRBV10-3 to TRBJ1-2; no definite D call. Germline V gives CDR1 ENHRY, CDR2 SYGVKD. The V gene lost 6 bases and the J gene lost 4 bases, with 9 bases spanning the gap. This CDR3 has 12 residues. The CDR3 region has the DNA TGTGCCATCAGACCTCAAGGCTATGGCTACACCTTC. The encoded protein is CAIRPQGYGYTF.

This clone was recorded only once. The rearrangement joins TRBV27 to TRBJ1-6, with D uncertain. Trimming cost V 5 bases and J 0 bases, with 11 bases left between them. This CDR3 has 16 amino acids. Germline V gene data show CDR1 as MNHEY and CDR2 as SMNVEV (reference sequence). CDR3 bases: TGTGCCAGCAGTGCCATTTATAGCTCCTATAATTCACCCCTCCACTTT. Its translation: CASSAIYSSYNSPLHF.

The chain links TRBV12-3 or TRBV12-4 to TRBJ1-2, with D perhaps TRBD1 (5 bases). CDR3 size: 13 residues. V was pared by 6 bases and J by 3 bases, with 11 bases between. DNA for the CDR3: TGTGCCAGCAGCCCCCGGGACTACTATGGCTACACCTTC. Its protein product is CASSPRDYYGYTF.

This clone was observed a single time. The chain combines TRBV5-1 with TRBJ1-4, with D maybe TRBD1 (6 bases). Germline V gene lookup returns CDR1 SGHRS and CDR2 YFSETQ. The CDR3 sequence is 14 residues long. V lost 3 bases and J lost 2, with 8 bases in between. The CDR3 loop is CASSSGVTNEKLFF. CDR3 DNA sequence: TGCGCCAGCAGCTCAGGGGTGACTAATGAAAAACTGTTTTTT.

The chain links TRBV2 to TRBJ1-5; TRBD1 might be the D (5 bases). The V gene's germline CDR1 is SNHLY and CDR2 FYNNEI. CDR3 length: 16 residues. The germline V and J ends were trimmed by 8 bases and 7 bases, with 24 bases remaining between them. CDR3 in amino acids: CASRLTQGGLLQPQHF. The DNA for the CDR3 is TGTGCCAGCCGATTAACTCAGGGAGGCTTACTACAGCCCCAGCATTTT.

CDR3 nucleotide sequence: TGTGCCAGTAGTATAGATGGCAGGACCAACACTGAAGCTTTCTTT. Protein product: CASSIDGRTNTEAFF. The chain uses TRBV19 and TRBJ1-1, with D uncertain. Trimming removed 0 bases at V and 2 bases at J, with 10 bases between. CDR1 is LNHDA, CDR2 SQIVND, per germline (reference sequence). The CDR3 runs 15 residues. The full variable domain, completed using reference TRBV19 and TRBJ1-1, is DGGITQSPKYLFRKEGQNVTLSCEQNLNHDAMYWYRQDPGQGLRLIYYSQIVNDFQKGDIAEGYSVSREKKESFPLTVTSAQKNPTAFYLCASSIDGRTNTEAFFGQGTRLTVV.

The chain links TRBV9 to TRBJ2-3; 7 bases are a match to TRBD1. This CDR3 has 15 residues. Germline V gene sequence: CDR1 SGDLS, CDR2 YYNGEE. Unmatched junction bases numbered 7, after V lost 3 bases and J lost 3 bases. The CDR3 reads CASSARTGGTDTQYF. The CDR3, as DNA: TGTGCCAGCAGCGCGAGGACAGGTGGGACAGATACGCAGTATTTT.

This clone came up once. The genes are TRBV18 and TRBJ1-5, with D unresolved. CDR1 and CDR2 (germline): KGHSH, LQKENI. V dropped 3 bases and J dropped 5 bases, with 8 bases sitting between them. The CDR3 is 13 residues long. The CDR3 sequence is CASSPIGDQPQHF. In DNA, the CDR3 is TGTGCCAGCTCACCGATCGGCGATCAGCCCCAGCATTTT.

In DNA form, the CDR3 reads TGTGCCAGCAGCGGAAGGGACAGGGCCTTGTTGAATGAGCAGTTCTTC. Translated, it gives CASSGRDRALLNEQFF. The chain is built from TRBV9 and TRBJ2-1; 9 nucleotides align to TRBD1. This CDR3 is built from 16 residues. J was trimmed by 7 bases and V by 3 bases; bases with no gene match: 11. Germline CDR1 is SGDLS and CDR2 is YYNGEE.